This T cell receptor (beta chain) was recorded in a study of T cells after yellow fever vaccination. Study-level points and caveats: Clonotypes shared by both compartments, CD4 and CD8, made up a small share. It was the secondary response that reached its peak faster, day 5 versus 15, but it was weaker. After the booster, approximately 96% of CD4 and about 90% of CD8 primary-response clones were re-detected.

Concerning this clonotype: The antigen remains undetermined.

V gave up 5 bases and J gave up 8 bases, with 15 bases separating them. The CDR3 contains 13 residues. Synthesis of TCR cDNA relied on 5'RACE template switching, which attached a universal primer site and UMIs. TCRdb reanalysed the 5' RACE reads using MiXCR and keeps one entry per CDR3 protein. Of some 400,000 distinct CDR3 sequences in the sample, 6.2% are singletons; the top ten hold about 15%. The TCR was taken from a man aged 30 to 45 who received the YFV17D yellow fever vaccine. The sequenced sample was PBMCs, obtained 5 days after the yellow fever booster vaccination. The chain employs TRBV12-3 or TRBV12-4 and TRBJ1-2, with no clear D. The CDR3 DNA reads as TGTGCCAGCAGTCAGAGTAGAGCGGGCGGCTACACCTTC. Translated, it gives CASSQSRAGGYTF.